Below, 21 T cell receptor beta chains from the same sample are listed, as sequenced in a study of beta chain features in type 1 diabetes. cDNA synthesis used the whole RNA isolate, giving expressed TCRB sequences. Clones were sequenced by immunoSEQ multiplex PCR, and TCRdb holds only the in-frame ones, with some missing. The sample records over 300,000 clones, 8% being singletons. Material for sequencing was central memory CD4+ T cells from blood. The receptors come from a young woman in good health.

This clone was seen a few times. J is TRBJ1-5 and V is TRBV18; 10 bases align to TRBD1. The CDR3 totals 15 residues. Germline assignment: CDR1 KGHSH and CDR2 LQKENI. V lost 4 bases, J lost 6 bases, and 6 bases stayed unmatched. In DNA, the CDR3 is TGTGCCAGCTCACTCGGGACAGGGGTGGGTCAGCCCCAGCATTTT. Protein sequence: CASSLGTGVGQPQHF.

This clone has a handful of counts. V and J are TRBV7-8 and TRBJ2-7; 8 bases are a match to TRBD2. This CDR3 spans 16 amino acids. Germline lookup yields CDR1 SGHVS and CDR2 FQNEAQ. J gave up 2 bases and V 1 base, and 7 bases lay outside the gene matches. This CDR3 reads CASSLGAGGPPYEQYF. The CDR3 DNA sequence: TGTGCCAGCAGCTTAGGTGCGGGAGGCCCCCCCTACGAGCAGTACTTC.

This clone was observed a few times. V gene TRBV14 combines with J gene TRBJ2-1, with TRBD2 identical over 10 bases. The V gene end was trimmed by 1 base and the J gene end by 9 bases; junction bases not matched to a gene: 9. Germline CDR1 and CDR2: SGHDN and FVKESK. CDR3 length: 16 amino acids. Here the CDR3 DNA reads TGTGCCAGCAGCCAAGTTCCAATAGCGGGGGGTAGTGAGCAGTTCTTC. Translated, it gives CASSQVPIAGGSEQFF.

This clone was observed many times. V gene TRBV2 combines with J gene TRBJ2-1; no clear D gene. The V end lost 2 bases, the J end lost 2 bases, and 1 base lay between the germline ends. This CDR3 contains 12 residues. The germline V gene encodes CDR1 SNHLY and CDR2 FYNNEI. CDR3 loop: CASSEPYNEQFF. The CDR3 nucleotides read TGTGCCAGCAGTGAACCCTACAATGAGCAGTTCTTC.

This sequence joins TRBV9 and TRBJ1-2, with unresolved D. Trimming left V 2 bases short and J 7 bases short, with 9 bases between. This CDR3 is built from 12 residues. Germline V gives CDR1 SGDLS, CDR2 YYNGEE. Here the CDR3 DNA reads TGTGCCAGCAGCGTCCATGGAGGTGGCTACACCTTC. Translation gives CASSVHGGGYTF.

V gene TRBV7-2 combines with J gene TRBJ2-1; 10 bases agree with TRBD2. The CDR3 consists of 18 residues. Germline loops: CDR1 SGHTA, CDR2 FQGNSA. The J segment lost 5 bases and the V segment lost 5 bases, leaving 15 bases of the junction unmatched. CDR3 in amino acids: CASSQDSMRLAGHNEQFF. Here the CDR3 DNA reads TGTGCCAGCAGCCAAGATAGTATGAGACTAGCGGGCCACAATGAGCAGTTCTTC.

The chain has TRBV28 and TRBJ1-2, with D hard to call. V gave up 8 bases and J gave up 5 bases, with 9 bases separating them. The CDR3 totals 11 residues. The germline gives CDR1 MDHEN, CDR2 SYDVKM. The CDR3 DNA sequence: TGTGCCAGCGGAGGACGGTATGGCTACACCTTC. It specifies CASGGRYGYTF.

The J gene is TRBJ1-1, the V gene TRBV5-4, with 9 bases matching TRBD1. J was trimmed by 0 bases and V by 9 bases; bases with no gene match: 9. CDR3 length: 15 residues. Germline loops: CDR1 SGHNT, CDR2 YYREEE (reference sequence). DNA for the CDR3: TGTGCCACCTCGACAGGGGGATTCATGAACACTGAAGCTTTCTTT. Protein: CATSTGGFMNTEAFF.

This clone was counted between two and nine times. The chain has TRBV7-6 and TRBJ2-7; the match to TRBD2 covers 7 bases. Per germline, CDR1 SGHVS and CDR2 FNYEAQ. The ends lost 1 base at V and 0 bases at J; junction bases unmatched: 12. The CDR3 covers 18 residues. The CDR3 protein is CASSLGASGIGSSYEQYF. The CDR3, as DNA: TGTGCCAGCAGCTTAGGGGCTAGCGGAATCGGCAGCTCCTACGAGCAGTACTTC.

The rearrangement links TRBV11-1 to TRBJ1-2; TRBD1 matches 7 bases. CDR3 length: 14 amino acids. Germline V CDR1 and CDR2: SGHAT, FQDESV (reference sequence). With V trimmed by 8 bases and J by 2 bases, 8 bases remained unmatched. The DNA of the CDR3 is TGTGCCAGCGCCCTGGGACAGACCAACTATGGCTACACCTTC. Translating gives CASALGQTNYGYTF. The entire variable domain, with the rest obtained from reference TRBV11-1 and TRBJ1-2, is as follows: EAEVAQSPRYKITEKSQAVAFWCDPISGHATLYWYRQILGQGPELLVQFQDESVVDDSQLPKDRFSAERLKGVDSTLKIQPAELGDSAMYLCASALGQTNYGYTFGSGTRLTVV.

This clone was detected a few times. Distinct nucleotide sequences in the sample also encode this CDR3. The CDR3 loop is CASGRGQSTDTQYF. In nucleotides, the CDR3 is TGTGCTAGTGGCCGCGGACAGAGCACAGATACGCAGTATTTT. V and J are TRBV12-5 and TRBJ2-3; weak D call: TRBD1 (6 bases). Germline lookup yields CDR1 LGHNT and CDR2 FRNRAP. V dropped 6 bases and J dropped 0 bases, with 10 bases sitting between them. The CDR3 consists of 14 residues.

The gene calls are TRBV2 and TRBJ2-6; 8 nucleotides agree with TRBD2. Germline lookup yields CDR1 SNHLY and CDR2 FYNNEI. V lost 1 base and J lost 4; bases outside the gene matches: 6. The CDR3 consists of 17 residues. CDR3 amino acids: CASSEGSGSSGANVLTF. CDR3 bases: TGTGCCAGCAGTGAAGGAAGCGGGAGTTCCGGGGCCAACGTCCTGACTTTC.

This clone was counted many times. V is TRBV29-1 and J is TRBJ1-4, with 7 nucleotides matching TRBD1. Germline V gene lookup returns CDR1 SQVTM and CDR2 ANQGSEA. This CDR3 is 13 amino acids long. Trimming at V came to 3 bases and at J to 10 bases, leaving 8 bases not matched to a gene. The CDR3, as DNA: TGCAGCGTTGACCAGGGGGGTATGGGAAAACTGTTTTTT. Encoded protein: CSVDQGGMGKLFF.

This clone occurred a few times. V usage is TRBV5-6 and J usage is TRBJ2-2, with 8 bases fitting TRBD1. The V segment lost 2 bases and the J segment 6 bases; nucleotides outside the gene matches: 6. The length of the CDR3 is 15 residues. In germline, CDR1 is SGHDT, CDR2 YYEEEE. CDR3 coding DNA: TGTGCCAGCAGCTTTGGACAGGGAGGTGCCGGGGAGCTGTTTTTT. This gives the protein CASSFGQGGAGELFF.

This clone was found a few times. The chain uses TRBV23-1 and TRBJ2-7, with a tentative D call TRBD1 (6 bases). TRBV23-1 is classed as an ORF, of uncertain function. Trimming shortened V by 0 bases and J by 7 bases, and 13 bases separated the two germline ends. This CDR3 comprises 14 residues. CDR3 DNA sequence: TGCGCCAGCAGTCAATCGAAAGGGACAAGTGAGCAGTACTTC. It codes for CASSQSKGTSEQYF.

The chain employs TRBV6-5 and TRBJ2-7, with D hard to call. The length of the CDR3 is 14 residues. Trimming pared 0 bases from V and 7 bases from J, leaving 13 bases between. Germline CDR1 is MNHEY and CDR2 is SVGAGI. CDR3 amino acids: CASSYSPVMGEQYF. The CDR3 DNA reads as TGTGCCAGCAGTTACTCGCCAGTAATGGGTGAGCAGTACTTC.

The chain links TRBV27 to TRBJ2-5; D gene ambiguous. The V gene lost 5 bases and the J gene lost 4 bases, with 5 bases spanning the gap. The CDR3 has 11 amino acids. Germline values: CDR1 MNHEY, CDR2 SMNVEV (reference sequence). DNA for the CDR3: TGTGCCAGCAGTGACCGAGAGACCCAGTACTTC. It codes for CASSDRETQYF.

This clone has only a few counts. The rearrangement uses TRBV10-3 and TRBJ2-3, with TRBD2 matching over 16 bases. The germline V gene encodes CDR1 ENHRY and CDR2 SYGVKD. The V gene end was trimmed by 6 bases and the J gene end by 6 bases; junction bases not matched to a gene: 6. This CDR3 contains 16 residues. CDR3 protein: CAIRGLAGGPSDTQYF. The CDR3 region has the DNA TGTGCCATCAGGGGACTAGCGGGAGGGCCATCGGATACGCAGTATTTT.

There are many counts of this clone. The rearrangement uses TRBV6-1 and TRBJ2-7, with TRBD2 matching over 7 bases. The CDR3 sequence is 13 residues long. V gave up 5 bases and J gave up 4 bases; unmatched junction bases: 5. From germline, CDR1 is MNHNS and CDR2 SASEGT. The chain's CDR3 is CASSWTSPYEQYF. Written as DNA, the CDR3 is TGTGCCAGCAGTTGGACTAGTCCTTACGAGCAGTACTTC.

The CDR3 coding sequence is TGTGCCAGCAGCTTTCTCGATGAGCAGTTCTTC. This encodes CASSFLDEQFF. The chain combines TRBV5-8 with TRBJ2-1; D is unclear. Between the trimmed V and J ends, which lost 2 bases and 8 bases, there was a span of 5 bases. The CDR3 loop spans 11 amino acids. Per germline, CDR1 SGHTS and CDR2 YDEGEE.

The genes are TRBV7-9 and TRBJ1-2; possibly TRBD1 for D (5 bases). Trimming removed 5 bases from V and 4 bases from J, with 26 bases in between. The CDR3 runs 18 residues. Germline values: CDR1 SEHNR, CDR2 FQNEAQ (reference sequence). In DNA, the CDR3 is TGTGCCAGCAGCGCAACCGGGCACAGGTCTCAAACGCGCTATGGCTACACCTTC. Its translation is CASSATGHRSQTRYGYTF.